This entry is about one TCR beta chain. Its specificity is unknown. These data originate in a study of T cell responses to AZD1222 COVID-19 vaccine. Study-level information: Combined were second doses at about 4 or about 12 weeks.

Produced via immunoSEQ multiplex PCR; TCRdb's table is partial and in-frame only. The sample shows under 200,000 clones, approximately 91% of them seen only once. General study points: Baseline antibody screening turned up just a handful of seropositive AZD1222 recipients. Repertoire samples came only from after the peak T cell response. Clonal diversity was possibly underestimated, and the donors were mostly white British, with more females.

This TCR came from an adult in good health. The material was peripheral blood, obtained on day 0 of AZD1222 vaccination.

The CDR3 reads CASSVTAEAFF. In nucleotides, the CDR3 is TGTGCCAGCAGTGTAACCGCTGAAGCTTTCTTT. This chain connects TRBV2 to TRBJ1-1; D remains ambiguous. The germline gives CDR1 SNHLY, CDR2 FYNNEI. This CDR3 is 11 amino acids long. The V end was cut by 4 bases, the J end by 6 bases, with 6 bases between.